This T cell receptor (beta chain) was recorded in a study of blood T cells in healthy people across ages. Trimming cost V 5 bases and J 5 bases; bases outside gene matches: 12. There are 15 residues in the CDR3. Looked up from germline, CDR1 is DFQATT and CDR2 is SNEGSKA (reference sequence). Sample-barcoded 5' priming and a J-beta primer mix drove a second PCR of about 6 to 11 cycles. TCRdb analysed the 5' RACE reads with MiXCR anew, one entry per CDR3 protein. Of more than 500,000 distinct CDR3 sequences listed, approximately 26% are singletons. The sample was also linked to a second study, of T cells of mothers and their children. That publication notes: With unrelated pairs as the comparison, related mother-child pairs had a slightly higher overlap that was not significant.

This chain joins TRBV20-1 and TRBJ2-1, with TRBD2 matching over 7 bases. The receptor's source is a boy aged 2 to 9 in good health. The sample taken for sequencing was blood. The CDR3 DNA is TGCAGTGCTGCGGCCGGGACTATAACAAACAATGAGCAGTTCTTC. This encodes CSAAAGTITNNEQFF.